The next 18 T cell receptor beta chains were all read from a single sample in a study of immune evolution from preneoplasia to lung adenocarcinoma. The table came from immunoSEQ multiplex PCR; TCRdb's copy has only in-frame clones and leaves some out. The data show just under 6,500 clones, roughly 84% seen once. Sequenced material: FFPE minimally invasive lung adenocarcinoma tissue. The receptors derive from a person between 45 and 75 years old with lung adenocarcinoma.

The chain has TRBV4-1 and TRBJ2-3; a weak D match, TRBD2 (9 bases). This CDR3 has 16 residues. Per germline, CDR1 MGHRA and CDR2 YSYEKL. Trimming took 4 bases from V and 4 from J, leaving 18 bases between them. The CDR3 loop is CASSRRGLAGPDTQYF. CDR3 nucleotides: TGCGCCAGCAGCCGCAGGGGGCTAGCGGGACCAGATACGCAGTATTTT.

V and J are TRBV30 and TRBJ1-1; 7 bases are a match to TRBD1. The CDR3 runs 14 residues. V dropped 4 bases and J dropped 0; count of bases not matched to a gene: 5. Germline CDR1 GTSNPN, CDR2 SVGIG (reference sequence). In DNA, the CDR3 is TGTGCCTGGACCCGGGACAGTTTGAACACTGAAGCTTTCTTT. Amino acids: CAWTRDSLNTEAFF.

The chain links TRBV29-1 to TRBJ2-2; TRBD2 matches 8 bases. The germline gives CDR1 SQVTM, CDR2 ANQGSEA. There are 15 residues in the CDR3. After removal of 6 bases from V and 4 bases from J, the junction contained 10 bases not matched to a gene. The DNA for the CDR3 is TGCAGCGTACGGACGGGGGGGCATTCCACCGGGGAGCTGTTTTTT. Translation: CSVRTGGHSTGELFF.

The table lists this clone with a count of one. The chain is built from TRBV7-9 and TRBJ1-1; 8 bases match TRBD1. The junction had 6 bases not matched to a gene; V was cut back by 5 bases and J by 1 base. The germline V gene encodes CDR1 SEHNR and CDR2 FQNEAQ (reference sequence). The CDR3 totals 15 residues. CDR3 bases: TGTGCCAGCAGCCCTTCCAGGGGGCCGAACACTGAAGCTTTCTTT. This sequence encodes CASSPSRGPNTEAFF.

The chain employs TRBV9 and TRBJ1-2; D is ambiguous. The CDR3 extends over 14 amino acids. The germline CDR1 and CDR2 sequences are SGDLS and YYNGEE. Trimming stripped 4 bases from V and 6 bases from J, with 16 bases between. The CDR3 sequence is CASSRALFSDGYTF. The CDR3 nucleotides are TGTGCCAGCAGCCGGGCCCTGTTTTCCGATGGCTACACCTTC.

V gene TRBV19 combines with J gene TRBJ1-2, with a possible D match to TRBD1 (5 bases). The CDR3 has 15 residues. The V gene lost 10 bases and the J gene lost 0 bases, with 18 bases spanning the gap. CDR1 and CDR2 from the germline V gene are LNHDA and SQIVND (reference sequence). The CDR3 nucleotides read TGTGCCACAACATCTCAGGGAAGAACTAACTATGGCTACACCTTC. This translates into CATTSQGRTNYGYTF.

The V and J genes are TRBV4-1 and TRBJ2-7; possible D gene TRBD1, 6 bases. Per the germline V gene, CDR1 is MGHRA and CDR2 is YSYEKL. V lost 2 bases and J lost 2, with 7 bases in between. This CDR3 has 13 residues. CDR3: CASSQPGAYEQYF. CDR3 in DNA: TGCGCCAGCAGCCAACCAGGGGCCTACGAGCAGTACTTC.

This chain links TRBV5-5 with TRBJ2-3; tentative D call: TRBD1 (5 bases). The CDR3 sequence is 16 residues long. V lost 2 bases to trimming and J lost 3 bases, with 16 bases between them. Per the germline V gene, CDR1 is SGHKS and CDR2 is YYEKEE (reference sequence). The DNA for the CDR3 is TGTGCCAGCAGCTTAACGGCCAGGGTGGATACAGATACGCAGTATTTT. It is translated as CASSLTARVDTDTQYF.

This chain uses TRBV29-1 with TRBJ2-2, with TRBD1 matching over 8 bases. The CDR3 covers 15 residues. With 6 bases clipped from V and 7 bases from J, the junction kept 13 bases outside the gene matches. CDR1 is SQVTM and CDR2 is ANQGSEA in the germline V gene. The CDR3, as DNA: TGCAGCGTGTCCCTAAGCGGACAGGGTGTCGGGGAGCTGTTTTTT. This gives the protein CSVSLSGQGVGELFF.

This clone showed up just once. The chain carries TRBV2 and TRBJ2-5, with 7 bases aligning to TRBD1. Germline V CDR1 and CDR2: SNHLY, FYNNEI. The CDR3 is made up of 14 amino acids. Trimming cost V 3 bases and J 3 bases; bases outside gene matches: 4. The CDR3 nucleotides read TGTGCCAGCAGTGAGGACAGGAACAAAGAGACCCAGTACTTC. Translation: CASSEDRNKETQYF.

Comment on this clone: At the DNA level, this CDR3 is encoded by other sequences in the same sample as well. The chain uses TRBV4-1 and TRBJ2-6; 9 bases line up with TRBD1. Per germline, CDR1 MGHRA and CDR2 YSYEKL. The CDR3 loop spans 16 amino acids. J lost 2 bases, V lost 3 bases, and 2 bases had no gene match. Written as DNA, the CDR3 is TGCGCCAGCAGCCAGGGACAGGGAACTGGGGCCAACGTCCTGACTTTC. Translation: CASSQGQGTGANVLTF.

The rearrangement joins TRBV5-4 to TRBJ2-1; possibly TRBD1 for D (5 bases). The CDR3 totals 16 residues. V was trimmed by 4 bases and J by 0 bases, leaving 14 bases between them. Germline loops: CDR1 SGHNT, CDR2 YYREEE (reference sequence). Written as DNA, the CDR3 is TGTGCCAGCAGCGGACACTTCTTTAGCTCCTACAATGAGCAGTTCTTC. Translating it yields CASSGHFFSSYNEQFF.

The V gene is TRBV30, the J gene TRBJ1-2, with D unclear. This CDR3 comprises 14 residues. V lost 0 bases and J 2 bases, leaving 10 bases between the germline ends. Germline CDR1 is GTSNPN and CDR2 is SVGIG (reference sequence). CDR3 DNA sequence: TGTGCCTGGAGTGTACGCCAGATCAACTATGGCTACACCTTC. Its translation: CAWSVRQINYGYTF. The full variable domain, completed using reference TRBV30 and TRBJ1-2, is SQTIHQWPATLVQPVGSPLSLECTVEGTSNPNLYWYRQAAGRGLQLLFYSVGIGQISSEVPQNLSASRPQDRQFILSSKKLLLSDSGFYLCAWSVRQINYGYTFGSGTRLTVV.

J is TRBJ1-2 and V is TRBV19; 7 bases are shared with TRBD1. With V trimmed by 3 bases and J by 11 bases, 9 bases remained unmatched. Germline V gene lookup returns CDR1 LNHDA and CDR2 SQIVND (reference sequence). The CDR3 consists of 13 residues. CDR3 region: CASSMGQGQSYTF. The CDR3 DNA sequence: TGTGCCAGTAGTATGGGGCAGGGACAGAGTTACACCTTC.

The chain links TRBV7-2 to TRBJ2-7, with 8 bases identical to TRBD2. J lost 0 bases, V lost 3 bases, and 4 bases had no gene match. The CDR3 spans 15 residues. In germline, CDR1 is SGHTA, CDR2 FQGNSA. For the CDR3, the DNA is TGTGCCAGCAGCTTGACTAGCGAGACCTCCTACGAGCAGTACTTC. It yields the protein CASSLTSETSYEQYF.

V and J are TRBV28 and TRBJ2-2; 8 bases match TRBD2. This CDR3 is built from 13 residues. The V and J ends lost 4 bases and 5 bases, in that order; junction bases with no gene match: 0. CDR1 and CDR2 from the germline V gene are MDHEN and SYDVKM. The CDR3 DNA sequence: TGTGCCAGCAGTTCGGGGGGGACCGGGGAGCTGTTTTTT. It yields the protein CASSSGGTGELFF.

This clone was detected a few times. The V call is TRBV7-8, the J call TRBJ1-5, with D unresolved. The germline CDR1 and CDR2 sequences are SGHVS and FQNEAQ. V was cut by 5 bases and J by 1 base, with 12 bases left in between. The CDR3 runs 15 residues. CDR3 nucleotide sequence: TGTGCCAGCAGCCCGCAAGGGAACAGCAATCAGCCCCAGCATTTT. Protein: CASSPQGNSNQPQHF.

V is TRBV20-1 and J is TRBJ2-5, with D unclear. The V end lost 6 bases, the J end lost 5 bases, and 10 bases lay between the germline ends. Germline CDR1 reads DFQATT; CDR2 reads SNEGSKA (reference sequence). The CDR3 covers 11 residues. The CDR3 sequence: CSARLEETQYF. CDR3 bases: TGCAGTGCACGCCTTGAGGAGACCCAGTACTTC.